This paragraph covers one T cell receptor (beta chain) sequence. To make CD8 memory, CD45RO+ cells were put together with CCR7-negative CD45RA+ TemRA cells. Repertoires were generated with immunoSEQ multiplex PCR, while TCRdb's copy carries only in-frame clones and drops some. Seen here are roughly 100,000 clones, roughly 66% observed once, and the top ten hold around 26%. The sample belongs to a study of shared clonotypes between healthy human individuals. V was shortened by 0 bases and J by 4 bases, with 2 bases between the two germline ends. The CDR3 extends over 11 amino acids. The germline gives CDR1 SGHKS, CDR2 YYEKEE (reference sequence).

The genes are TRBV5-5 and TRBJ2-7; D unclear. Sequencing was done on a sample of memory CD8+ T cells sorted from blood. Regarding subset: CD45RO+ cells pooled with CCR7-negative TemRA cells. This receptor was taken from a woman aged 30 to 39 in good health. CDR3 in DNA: TGTGCCAGCAGCTTGGGTTACGAGCAGTACTTC. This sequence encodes CASSLGYEQYF.